Only a few counts were recorded for the clone carrying this T cell receptor beta chain. Its antigen remains unidentified. The CDR3 extends over 14 amino acids. Germline CDR1 ENHRY, CDR2 SYGVKD. V was clipped by 4 bases and J by 0 bases, with 8 bases between them. One entry per CDR3 protein, called by TCRdb with MiXCR from the RT-PCR reads. Of about 650,000 distinct CDR3 sequences listed, around a sixth were seen once; the top ten hold under 14%. These data come from a study of response to subunit inactivated influenza vaccine. Study observations and caveats: It was suggested by the authors that few new T cells are recruited by each seasonal influenza vaccination.

The TCR originated in a man aged 50-60 years who received an inactivated influenza vaccine. The source was PBMCs from blood, collected 11 to 12 days after vaccination. V gene TRBV10-3 combines with J gene TRBJ2-3; unclear D gene. The CDR3 is CAISGSASTDTQYF. The CDR3 DNA reads as TGTGCCATCAGTGGGTCGGCTAGCACAGATACGCAGTATTTT.